This TCR beta chain was recorded in a study of cytomegalovirus exposure and HLA in healthy donors. Trimming shortened V by 4 bases and J by 6 bases, and 17 bases separated the two germline ends. The CDR3 length is 15 residues. Germline CDR1 and CDR2: SGDLS and YYNGEE. The PCR made use of 60 Vbeta and 13 Jbeta primers. The repertoire was sequenced with immunoSEQ multiplex PCR; TCRdb's copy has only in-frame clones and lacks some. The sample comprises around 150,000 clones, approximately 80% of which are singletons, and around 2.5% rests with the top ten. The V and J genes are TRBV9 and TRBJ2-1; D not resolved. The sequenced sample consisted of PBMCs. This TCR was recovered from a man aged 45 to 65 in good health and CMV-seronegative. CDR3: CASSKDTNTGNEQFF. Written as DNA, the CDR3 is TGTGCCAGCAGCAAAGACACAAATACTGGCAATGAGCAGTTCTTC.